The clone carrying this TCR beta chain was seen a handful of times. Antigen unknown. This entry comes from a study of long-term antiretroviral therapy in people with HIV. Study conclusions and caveats: Repertoires from HIV showed CDR3 length ranges narrower than those of controls. Relative to transplant donor controls, diversity remained lower despite increasing after ART.

The study used samples holding roughly 0.95-11 million cryopreserved PBMC before DNA extraction. Investigators performed immunoSEQ version v3.0 at survey level. The data were produced by immunoSEQ multiplex PCR, yet TCRdb's version contains in-frame clones alone and is incomplete. The table shows tens of thousands of clones, with roughly 93% occurring only once. The CDR3 spans 19 residues. V is TRBV21-1 and J is TRBJ2-2; the table's D call, TRBD1, has no DNA check behind it. TRBV21-1 is designated a pseudogene. The receptor was derived from a man under 40 with HIV. The sequences come from unsorted PBMCs, collected 9 to 9.5 years after starting antiretroviral therapy. The chain's CDR3 is CASSKEAGAGTGWNGELFF. The CDR3 nucleotides read TGTGCCAGCAGCAAAGAGGCGGGTGCTGGGACAGGGTGGAACGGGGAGCTGTTTTTT.